The rows below give T cell receptor beta chains drawn from one sample of a study of CD8 T cells in ankylosing spondylitis. TCRdb ran MiXCR on the 5' RACE reads and lists one entry per CDR3 protein. The sample holds approximately 30,000 distinct CDR3 sequences; approximately 7.9% are singletons and the top ten take roughly 30%. Sample: blood. These receptors all come from a male donor with ankylosing spondylitis or in good health (not recorded which). Both conserved end residues are part of each CDR3. D genes are given only for firm matches. Some rows have no size entry. The others give once, few or many, or a class for an expanded clone.

j_call: TRBJ1-1
d_call: -
v_call: TRBV27
clone_size: -
cdr3_aa: CASRHTSTEAFF
cdr3_nt: TGTGCCAGCAGACACACCTCAACTGAAGCTTTCTTT

j_call: TRBJ2-5
d_call: -
v_call: TRBV28
clone_size: -
cdr3_aa: CASSTPAGRETQYF
cdr3_nt: TGTGCCAGCAGCACCCCGGCAGGGCGCGAGACCCAGTACTTC

j_call: TRBJ2-3
d_call: -
v_call: TRBV2
clone_size: many
cdr3_aa: CASSGGLRNTQYF
cdr3_nt: TGTGCCAGCAGCGGCGGACTACGGAATACGCAGTATTTT

j_call: TRBJ1-6
d_call: TRBD1
v_call: TRBV7-9
clone_size: -
cdr3_aa: CASSSPGGDSYNSPLHF
cdr3_nt: TGTGCCAGCAGCTCACCAGGGGGCGACTCCTATAATTCACCCCTCCACTTT

j_call: TRBJ1-4
d_call: -
v_call: TRBV27
clone_size: many
cdr3_aa: CASSPGLGGEKLFF
cdr3_nt: TGTGCCAGCAGCCCGGGCCTCGGCGGTGAAAAACTGTTTTTT

j_call: TRBJ2-1
d_call: -
v_call: TRBV5-8
clone_size: many
cdr3_aa: CASSPGEVIVREQFF
cdr3_nt: TGTGCCAGCAGCCCGGGGGAAGTTATAGTGCGCGAGCAGTTCTTC

j_call: TRBJ2-7
d_call: TRBD1
v_call: TRBV20-1
clone_size: -
cdr3_aa: CSAAGGSSYEQYF
cdr3_nt: TGCAGTGCCGCAGGGGGTAGCTCCTACGAGCAGTACTTC

j_call: TRBJ2-1
d_call: TRBD2
v_call: TRBV28
clone_size: many
cdr3_aa: CASSFPISGGARGSYNEQFF
cdr3_nt: TGTGCCAGCAGTTTCCCCATCAGCGGGGGGGCCCGGGGCTCCTACAATGAGCAGTTCTTC

j_call: TRBJ2-1
d_call: -
v_call: TRBV14
clone_size: many
cdr3_aa: CASSRISPDSYNEQFF
cdr3_nt: TGTGCCAGCAGCCGAATCTCCCCGGACAGCTACAATGAGCAGTTCTTC

j_call: TRBJ2-6
d_call: -
v_call: TRBV4-3
clone_size: -
cdr3_aa: CASSQEVASGANVLTF
cdr3_nt: TGCGCCAGCAGCCAAGAAGTAGCCTCTGGGGCCAACGTCCTGACTTTC

j_call: TRBJ2-7
d_call: TRBD1
v_call: TRBV20-1
clone_size: few
cdr3_aa: CSARGTGGPYEQYF
cdr3_nt: TGCAGTGCTAGAGGGACAGGGGGCCCCTACGAGCAGTACTTC

j_call: TRBJ2-1
d_call: -
v_call: TRBV27
clone_size: many
cdr3_aa: CASSPGDEQFF
cdr3_nt: TGTGCCAGCAGCCCCGGGGATGAGCAGTTCTTC

j_call: TRBJ1-5
d_call: -
v_call: TRBV21-1
clone_size: many
cdr3_aa: CASSKVNGYQPQHF
cdr3_nt: TGTGCCAGCAGCAAAGTTAACGGGTACCAGCCCCAGCATTTT

j_call: TRBJ2-1
d_call: -
v_call: TRBV7-9
clone_size: -
cdr3_aa: CASSLGAFGYNEQFF
cdr3_nt: TGTGCCAGCAGCTTGGGGGCCTTCGGCTACAATGAGCAGTTCTTC

j_call: TRBJ2-2
d_call: TRBD2
v_call: TRBV18
clone_size: few
cdr3_aa: CASSTLGLADTGELFF
cdr3_nt: TGTGCCAGCTCTACTTTGGGACTAGCGGACACCGGGGAGCTGTTTTTT

j_call: TRBJ2-2
d_call: TRBD2
v_call: TRBV20-1
clone_size: few
cdr3_aa: CSARGLASGELFF
cdr3_nt: TGCAGTGCTAGGGGACTAGCGTCCGGGGAGCTGTTTTTT

j_call: TRBJ2-4
d_call: TRBD1
v_call: TRBV28
clone_size: few
cdr3_aa: CASSVPGQGKNIQYF
cdr3_nt: TGTGCCAGCAGTGTTCCGGGACAGGGCAAAAACATTCAGTACTTC

j_call: TRBJ2-7
d_call: -
v_call: TRBV6-2/TRBV6-3
clone_size: many
cdr3_aa: CASSPARIGVREQYF
cdr3_nt: TGTGCCAGCAGCCCCGCACGTATAGGAGTGCGCGAGCAGTACTTC

j_call: TRBJ2-7
d_call: -
v_call: TRBV20-1
clone_size: many
cdr3_aa: CSASSGGGTPYEQYF
cdr3_nt: TGCAGTGCTAGCAGTGGCGGCGGGACTCCCTACGAGCAGTACTTC

j_call: TRBJ1-6
d_call: -
v_call: TRBV5-1
clone_size: many
cdr3_aa: CASSLTAPWDSPLHF
cdr3_nt: TGCGCCAGCAGCTTGACAGCGCCGTGGGATTCACCCCTCCACTTT

j_call: TRBJ2-2
d_call: -
v_call: TRBV7-7
clone_size: -
cdr3_aa: CASSHRDGELFF
cdr3_nt: TGTGCTAGCAGCCACAGGGACGGGGAGCTGTTTTTT

j_call: TRBJ1-2
d_call: -
v_call: TRBV7-9
clone_size: many
cdr3_aa: CASSFDRNYGYTF
cdr3_nt: TGTGCCAGCAGCTTCGACAGGAACTATGGCTACACCTTC

j_call: TRBJ2-1
d_call: -
v_call: TRBV12-3/TRBV12-4
clone_size: few
cdr3_aa: CASTVGGEQFF
cdr3_nt: TGTGCCAGCACCGTCGGGGGTGAGCAGTTCTTC

j_call: TRBJ2-1
d_call: TRBD2
v_call: TRBV28
clone_size: many
cdr3_aa: CASSFGAGEQFF
cdr3_nt: TGTGCCAGCAGTTTCGGAGCGGGAGAGCAGTTCTTC

j_call: TRBJ1-4
d_call: -
v_call: TRBV19
clone_size: few
cdr3_aa: CASSIPGANEKLFF
cdr3_nt: TGTGCCAGTAGTATTCCCGGGGCTAATGAAAAACTGTTTTTT

j_call: TRBJ1-1
d_call: -
v_call: TRBV29-1
clone_size: -
cdr3_aa: CSVEPTGWGTEAFF
cdr3_nt: TGCAGCGTGGAACCAACAGGTTGGGGGACTGAAGCTTTCTTT

j_call: TRBJ1-4
d_call: -
v_call: TRBV3-1
clone_size: -
cdr3_aa: CASSPMGPVEKLFF
cdr3_nt: TGTGCCAGCAGCCCAATGGGACCGGTTGAAAAACTGTTTTTT

j_call: TRBJ2-1
d_call: TRBD2
v_call: TRBV15
clone_size: many
cdr3_aa: CATSLDGLAGPNEQFF
cdr3_nt: TGTGCCACCAGTCTTGACGGACTAGCGGGACCTAATGAGCAGTTCTTC

j_call: TRBJ2-3
d_call: -
v_call: TRBV7-6
clone_size: -
cdr3_aa: CASSPRVGPDTQYF
cdr3_nt: TGTGCCAGCAGCCCCCGGGTGGGGCCAGATACGCAGTATTTT

j_call: TRBJ2-1
d_call: TRBD2
v_call: TRBV4-1
clone_size: medium-sized
cdr3_aa: CASSPAGAGGPGEQFF
cdr3_nt: TGCGCCAGCAGCCCGGCGGGAGCGGGAGGGCCGGGTGAGCAGTTCTTC

j_call: TRBJ1-4
d_call: -
v_call: TRBV3-1
clone_size: few
cdr3_aa: CASTESDGKLFF
cdr3_nt: TGTGCCAGCACCGAGTCCGACGGGAAACTGTTTTTT